The text below deals with one T cell receptor beta chain. Antigen specificity is unknown. This sample was taken from a study of regulatory T cells in long-lasting Graves disease. Findings of the study overall: Persistent patients had more shared public clonotypes (2,741) than new patients (just over 950).

Germline V gene lookup returns CDR1 DFQATT and CDR2 SNEGSKA (reference sequence). The CDR3 totals 16 residues. The V gene lost 0 bases and the J gene lost 4 bases, with 16 bases spanning the gap. TCR beta libraries were built with iRepertoire HTBI primers and Arm-PCR of CDR3 regions. A single record per CDR3 protein comes from TCRdb applying MiXCR to the multiplex PCR reads. The data show hundreds of thousands of distinct CDR3 sequences, about 32% seen once. Time point meaning: persistent/refractory GD, antithyroid drugs over 5 years with positive TRAb. PBMC-derived RNA was used for the TCR library. This TCR was sampled from a female donor with Graves disease. The sequences come from peripheral blood mononuclear cells (PBMCs), collected when the disease was refractory, from a patient treated with antithyroid drugs. The V and J genes are TRBV20-1 and TRBJ1-5, with a weak D call TRBD1 (5 bases). CDR3: CSARDRRGAGNQPQHF. DNA of the CDR3: TGCAGTGCTAGAGATCGGAGGGGCGCGGGAAATCAGCCCCAGCATTTT.